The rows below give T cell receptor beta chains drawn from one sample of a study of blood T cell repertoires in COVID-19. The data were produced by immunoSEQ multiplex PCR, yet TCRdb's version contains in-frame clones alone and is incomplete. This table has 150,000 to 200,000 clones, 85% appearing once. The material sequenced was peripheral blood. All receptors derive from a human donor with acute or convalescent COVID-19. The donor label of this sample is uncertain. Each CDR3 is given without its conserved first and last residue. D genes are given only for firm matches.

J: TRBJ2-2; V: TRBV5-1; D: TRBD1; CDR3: ASSRGQGLTGELF
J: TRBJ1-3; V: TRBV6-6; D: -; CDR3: ASNRDTDSGNTIY
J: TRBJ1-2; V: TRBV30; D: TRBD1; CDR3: AWSPSGGQWGYT
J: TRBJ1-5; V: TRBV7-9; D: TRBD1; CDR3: ASSDGTGHQPQH
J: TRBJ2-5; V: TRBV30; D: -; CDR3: AWSASIETQY
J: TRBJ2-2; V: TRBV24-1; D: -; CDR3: ATSDGTVGTGELF
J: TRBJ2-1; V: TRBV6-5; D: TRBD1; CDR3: ASSMGQGNYNEQF
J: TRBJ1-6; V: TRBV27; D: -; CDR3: ASSSPYNSPLH
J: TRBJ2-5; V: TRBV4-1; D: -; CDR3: ASSPIGEGGGETQY
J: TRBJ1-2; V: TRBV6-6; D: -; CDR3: ASSGTSKRVGYT
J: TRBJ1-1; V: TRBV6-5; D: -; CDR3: ASSLTDTEAF
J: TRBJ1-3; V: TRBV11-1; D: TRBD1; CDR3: ASSSTGGNTIY
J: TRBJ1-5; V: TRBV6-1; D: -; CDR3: ASSEKGQGNQPQH
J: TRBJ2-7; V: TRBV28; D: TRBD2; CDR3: ASSLTSGGFLGSEQY
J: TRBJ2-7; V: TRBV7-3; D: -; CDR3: AAAPPRTVPYEQY
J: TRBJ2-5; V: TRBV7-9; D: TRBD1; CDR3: ASTKGQVETQY
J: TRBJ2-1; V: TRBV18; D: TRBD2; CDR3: ASSHSGASYNEQF
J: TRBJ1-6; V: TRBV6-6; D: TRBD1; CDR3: ASSRRDRDSYNSPLH
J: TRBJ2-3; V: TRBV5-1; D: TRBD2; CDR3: ASSLLAGTDTQY
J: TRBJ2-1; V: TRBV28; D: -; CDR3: ASSFEGSSYNEQF
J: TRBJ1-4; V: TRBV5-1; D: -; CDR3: ASSPTATSISEKLF
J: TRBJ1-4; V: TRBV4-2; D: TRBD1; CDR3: ASSLGTATNEKLF
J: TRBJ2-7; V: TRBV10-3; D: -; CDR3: AVGRDEQY
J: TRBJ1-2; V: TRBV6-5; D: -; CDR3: ASSYSNTSPLGYT
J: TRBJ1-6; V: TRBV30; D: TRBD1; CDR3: AWSSGTGASPLH
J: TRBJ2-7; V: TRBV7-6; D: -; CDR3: ASSFSDRESYEQY
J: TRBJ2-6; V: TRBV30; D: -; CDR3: AWAYSGANVLT
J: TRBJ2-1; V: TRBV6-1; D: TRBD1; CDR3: ASSGWWETGTSNEQF
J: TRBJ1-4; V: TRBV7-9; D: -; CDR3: ASSPPGLRTNEKLF
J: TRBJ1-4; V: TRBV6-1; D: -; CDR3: ASSDPGEVEKLF
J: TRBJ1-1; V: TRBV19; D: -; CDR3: ASSLDTYTEAF
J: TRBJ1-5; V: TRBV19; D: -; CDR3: ASRSVYNQPQH
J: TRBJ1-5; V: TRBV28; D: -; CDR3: ASSLRRVAQPQH